The 9 T cell receptor beta chains presented below share a single source sample, sequenced in a study of cytomegalovirus exposure and HLA in healthy donors. With 60 Vbeta and 13 Jbeta primers, the PCR was carried out. Produced via immunoSEQ multiplex PCR; TCRdb's table is partial and in-frame only. The sample includes around 75,000 clones. The sample was PBMCs. These receptors all come from a man aged 35 to 55 in good health and CMV-seronegative.

The genes are TRBV28 and TRBJ2-1, with 9 bases aligning to TRBD2. CDR3 length: 16 amino acids. Losses at the gene ends were 7 bases for V and 6 bases for J; bases not matched to a gene: 13. From germline, CDR1 is MDHEN and CDR2 SYDVKM. The CDR3 bases are TGTGCCAGCATCGGGGTAGCGGGAGATCTCCGCAATGAGCAGTTCTTC. It translates to CASIGVAGDLRNEQFF.

The rearrangement links TRBV9 to TRBJ1-2; D is uncertain. Germline CDR1 SGDLS, CDR2 YYNGEE. V was shortened by 3 bases and J by 2 bases, with 8 bases between the two germline ends. The CDR3 is 13 residues long. The CDR3 DNA reads TGTGCCAGCAGCGCAGACTCAAACTATGGCTACACCTTC. Its protein product is CASSADSNYGYTF.

The chain is built from TRBV5-4 and TRBJ2-2; 8 positions match TRBD1. The CDR3 has 17 residues. CDR1 is SGHNT and CDR2 is YYREEE in the germline V gene (reference sequence). V shed 4 bases, J shed 0 bases, and the junction held 8 bases outside the gene matches. CDR3 in DNA: TGTGCCAGCAGCGCGGGGACAGGCGTCACGAACACCGGGGAGCTGTTTTTT. Amino acids: CASSAGTGVTNTGELFF.

The CDR3 bases are TGTGCCAGCAGCGGCGGGACTAGCGAAAACAATGAGCAGTTCTTC. This gives the protein CASSGGTSENNEQFF. This chain uses TRBV5-4 with TRBJ2-1; 10 nucleotides line up with TRBD2. The ends lost 4 bases at V and 5 bases at J; junction bases unmatched: 6. This CDR3 has 15 residues. Looked up from germline, CDR1 is SGHNT and CDR2 is YYREEE (reference sequence).

The chain uses TRBV7-2 and TRBJ2-2, with D perhaps TRBD1 (5 bases). CDR3 length equals 15 residues. CDR1 SGHTA and CDR2 FQGNSA come from the germline V gene. The ends were cut back, 3 bases at V and 6 bases at J, with 14 bases in the middle. The CDR3 coding sequence is TGTGCCAGCAGCTTGGGCAGGGTTGATGCCGGGGAGCTGTTTTTT. Protein product: CASSLGRVDAGELFF.

This chain joins TRBV28 and TRBJ1-3; TRBD1 is a possible D gene (5 bases). The germline V and J ends were trimmed by 6 bases and 4 bases, with 19 bases remaining between them. CDR1 and CDR2 from the germline V gene are MDHEN and SYDVKM. This CDR3 region has 16 residues. The CDR3 sequence is CASRYRTPGVGNTIYF. The DNA of the CDR3 is TGTGCCAGCAGATATAGGACACCTGGGGTCGGAAACACCATATATTTT.

This rearrangement joins TRBV30 to TRBJ2-7; no firm D call. Trimming took off 2 bases at V and 0 bases at J, with 11 bases between the two ends. CDR1 GTSNPN and CDR2 SVGIG come from the germline V gene (reference sequence). The CDR3 consists of 14 residues. CDR3 protein: CAWSTDTYSYEQYF. The CDR3 nucleotides are TGTGCCTGGAGTACCGACACCTACTCCTACGAGCAGTACTTC.

This chain links TRBV6-5 with TRBJ1-5; TRBD1 might be the D (5 bases). The CDR3 spans 14 residues. V dropped 5 bases and J dropped 3 bases, with 11 bases sitting between them. Germline V gene data show CDR1 as MNHEY and CDR2 as SVGAGI. CDR3 DNA sequence: TGTGCCAGCAGTGTGGAACAGGACAATCAGCCCCAGCATTTT. Residues: CASSVEQDNQPQHF.

V is TRBV5-1 and J is TRBJ1-1; D is possibly TRBD1 (6 bases). CDR1 is SGHRS and CDR2 is YFSETQ in the germline V gene. The length of the CDR3 is 13 residues. V was clipped by 1 base and J by 4 bases, with 8 bases between them. CDR3 residues: CASSLIGGTEAFF. The CDR3 DNA follows: TGCGCCAGCAGCTTGATAGGGGGCACTGAAGCTTTCTTT.